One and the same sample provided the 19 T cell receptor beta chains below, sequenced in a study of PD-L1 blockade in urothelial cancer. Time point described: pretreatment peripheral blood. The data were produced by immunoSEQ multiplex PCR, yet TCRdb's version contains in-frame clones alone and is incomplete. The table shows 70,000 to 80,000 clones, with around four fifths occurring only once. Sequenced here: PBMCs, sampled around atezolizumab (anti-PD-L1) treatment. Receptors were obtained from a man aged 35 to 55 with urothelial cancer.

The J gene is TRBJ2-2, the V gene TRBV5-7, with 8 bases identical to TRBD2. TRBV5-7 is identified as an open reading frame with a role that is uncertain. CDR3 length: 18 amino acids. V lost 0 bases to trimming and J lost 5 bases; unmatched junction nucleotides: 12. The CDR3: CASSLAARLAGGTGELFF. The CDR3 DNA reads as TGTGCCAGCAGCTTGGCCGCCCGGCTAGCGGGCGGTACCGGGGAGCTGTTTTTT.

CDR3 in amino acids: CASSRTGELFF. For the CDR3, the DNA is TGCGCCAGCAGCCGTACCGGGGAGCTGTTTTTT. V gene TRBV5-1 combines with J gene TRBJ2-2; D uncertain. Germline CDR1 is SGHRS and CDR2 is YFSETQ. Deletions cut 4 bases from V and 5 bases from J, with 3 bases between. The CDR3 loop spans 11 amino acids.

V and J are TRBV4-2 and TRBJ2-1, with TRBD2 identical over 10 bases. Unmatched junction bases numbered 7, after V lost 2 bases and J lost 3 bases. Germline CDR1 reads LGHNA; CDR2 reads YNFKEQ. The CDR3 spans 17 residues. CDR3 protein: CASSQHAGTSDYNEQFF. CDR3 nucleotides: TGTGCCAGCAGCCAACATGCCGGGACTAGCGACTACAATGAGCAGTTCTTC.

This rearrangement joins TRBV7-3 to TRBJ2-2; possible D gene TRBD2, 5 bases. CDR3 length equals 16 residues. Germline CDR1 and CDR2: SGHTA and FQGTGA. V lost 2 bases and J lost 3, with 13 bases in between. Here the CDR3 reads CASSLSPGLHTGELFF. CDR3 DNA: TGTGCCAGCAGCTTATCCCCCGGACTCCACACCGGGGAGCTGTTTTTT. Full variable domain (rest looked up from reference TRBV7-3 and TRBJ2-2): GAGVSQTPSNKVTEKGKYVELRCDPISGHTALYWYRQSLGQGPEFLIYFQGTGAADDSGLPNDRFFAVRPEGSVSTLKIQRTERGDSAVYLCASSLSPGLHTGELFFGEGSRLTVL.

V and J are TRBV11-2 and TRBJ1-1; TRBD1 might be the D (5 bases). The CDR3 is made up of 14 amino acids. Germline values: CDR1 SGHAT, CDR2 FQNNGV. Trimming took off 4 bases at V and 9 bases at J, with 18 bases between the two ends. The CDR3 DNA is TGTGCCAGCAGCTGGGGGGTTGGGACGCCACAAGCTTTCTTT. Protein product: CASSWGVGTPQAFF.

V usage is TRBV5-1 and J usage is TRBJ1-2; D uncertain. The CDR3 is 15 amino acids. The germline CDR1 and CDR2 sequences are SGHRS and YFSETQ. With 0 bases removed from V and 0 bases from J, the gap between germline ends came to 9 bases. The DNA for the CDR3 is TGCGCCAGCAGCTTGGGGGCCGGGGCTAACTATGGCTACACCTTC. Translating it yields CASSLGAGANYGYTF.

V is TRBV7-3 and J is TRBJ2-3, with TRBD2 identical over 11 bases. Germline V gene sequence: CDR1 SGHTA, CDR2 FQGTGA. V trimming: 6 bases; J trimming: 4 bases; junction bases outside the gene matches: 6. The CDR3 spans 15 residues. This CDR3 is CASRMTSGIADTQYF. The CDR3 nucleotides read TGTGCCAGCAGGATGACTAGCGGGATAGCAGATACGCAGTATTTT. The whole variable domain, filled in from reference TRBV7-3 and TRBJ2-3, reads GAGVSQTPSNKVTEKGKYVELRCDPISGHTALYWYRQSLGQGPEFLIYFQGTGAADDSGLPNDRFFAVRPEGSVSTLKIQRTERGDSAVYLCASRMTSGIADTQYFGPGTRLTVL.

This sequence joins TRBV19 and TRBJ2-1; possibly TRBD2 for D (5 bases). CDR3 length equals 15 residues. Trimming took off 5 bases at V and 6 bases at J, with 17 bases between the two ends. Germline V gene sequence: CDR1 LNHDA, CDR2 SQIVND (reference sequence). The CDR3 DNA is TGTGCCAGTAGTTTAACGGGGAGAGCCTCCAATGAGCAGTTCTTC. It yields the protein CASSLTGRASNEQFF.

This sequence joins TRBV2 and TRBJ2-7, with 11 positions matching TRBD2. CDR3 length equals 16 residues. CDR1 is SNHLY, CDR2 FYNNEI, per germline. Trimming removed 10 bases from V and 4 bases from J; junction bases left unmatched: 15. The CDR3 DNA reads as TGTGCCACAGCTCCCCTCGTAGCGGGGGGGGGATACGAGCAGTACTTC. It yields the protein CATAPLVAGGGYEQYF. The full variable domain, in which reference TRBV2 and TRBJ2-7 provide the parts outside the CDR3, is EPEVTQTPSHQVTQMGQEVILRCVPISNHLYFYWYRQILGQKVEFLVSFYNNEISEKSEIFDDQFSVERPDGSNFTLKIRSTKLEDSAMYFCATAPLVAGGGYEQYFGPGTRLTVT.

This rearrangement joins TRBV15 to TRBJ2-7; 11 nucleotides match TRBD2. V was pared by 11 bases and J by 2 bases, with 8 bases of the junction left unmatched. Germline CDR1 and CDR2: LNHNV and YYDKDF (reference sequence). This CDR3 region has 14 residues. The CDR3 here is CALEASGRTYEQYF. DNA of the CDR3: TGTGCCTTAGAGGCTAGCGGGAGGACCTACGAGCAGTACTTC.

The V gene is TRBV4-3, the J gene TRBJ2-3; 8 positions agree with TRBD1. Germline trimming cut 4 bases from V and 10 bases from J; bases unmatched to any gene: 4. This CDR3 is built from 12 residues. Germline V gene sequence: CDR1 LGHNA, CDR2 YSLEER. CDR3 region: CASSRVQGAQYF. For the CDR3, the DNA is TGCGCCAGCAGCCGAGTACAGGGGGCGCAGTATTTT.

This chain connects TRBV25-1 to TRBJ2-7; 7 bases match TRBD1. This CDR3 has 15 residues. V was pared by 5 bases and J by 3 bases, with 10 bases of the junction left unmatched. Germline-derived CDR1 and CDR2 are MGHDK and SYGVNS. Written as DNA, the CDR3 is TGTGCCAGCAGTCCGAGACAGGGTCGCCTCTACGAGCAGTACTTC. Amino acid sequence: CASSPRQGRLYEQYF.

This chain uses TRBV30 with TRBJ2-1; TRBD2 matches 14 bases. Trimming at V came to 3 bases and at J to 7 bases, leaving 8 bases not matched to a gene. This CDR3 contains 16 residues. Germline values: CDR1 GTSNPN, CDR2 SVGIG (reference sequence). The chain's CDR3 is CAWSRLAGGPSNEQFF. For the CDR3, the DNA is TGTGCCTGGAGCCGACTAGCGGGAGGGCCCTCGAATGAGCAGTTCTTC.

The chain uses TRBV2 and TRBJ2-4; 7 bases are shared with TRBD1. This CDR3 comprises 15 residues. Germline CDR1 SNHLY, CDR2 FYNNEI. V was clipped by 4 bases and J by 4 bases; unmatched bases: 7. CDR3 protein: CASSATRQGKNIQYF. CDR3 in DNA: TGTGCCAGCAGTGCTACGAGACAGGGTAAAAACATTCAGTACTTC.

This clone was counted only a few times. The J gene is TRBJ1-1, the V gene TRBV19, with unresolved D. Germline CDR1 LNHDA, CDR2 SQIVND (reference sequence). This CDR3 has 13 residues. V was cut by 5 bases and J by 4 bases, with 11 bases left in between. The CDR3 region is CASSFEGVTEAFF. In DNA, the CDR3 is TGTGCCAGTAGTTTCGAGGGAGTCACTGAAGCTTTCTTT.

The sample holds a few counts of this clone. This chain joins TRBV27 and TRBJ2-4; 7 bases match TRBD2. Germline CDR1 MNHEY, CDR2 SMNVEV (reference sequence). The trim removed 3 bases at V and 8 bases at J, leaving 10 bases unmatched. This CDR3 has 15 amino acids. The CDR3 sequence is CASSFGGGPSDIQYF. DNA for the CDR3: TGTGCCAGCAGTTTCGGGGGAGGGCCCTCCGACATTCAGTACTTC.

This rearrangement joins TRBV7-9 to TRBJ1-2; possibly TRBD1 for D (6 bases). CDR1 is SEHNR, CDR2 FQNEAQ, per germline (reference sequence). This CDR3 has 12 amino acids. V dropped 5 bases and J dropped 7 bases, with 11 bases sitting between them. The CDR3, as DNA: TGTGCCAGCAGCCAAGGACAGTTTGGCTACACCTTC. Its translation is CASSQGQFGYTF.

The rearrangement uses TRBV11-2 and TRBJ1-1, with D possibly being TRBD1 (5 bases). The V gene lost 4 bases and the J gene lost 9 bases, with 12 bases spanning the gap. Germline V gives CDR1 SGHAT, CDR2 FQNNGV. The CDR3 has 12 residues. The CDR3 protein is CASSSDRSKAFF. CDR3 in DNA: TGTGCCAGCAGCTCCGACAGATCGAAAGCTTTCTTT.

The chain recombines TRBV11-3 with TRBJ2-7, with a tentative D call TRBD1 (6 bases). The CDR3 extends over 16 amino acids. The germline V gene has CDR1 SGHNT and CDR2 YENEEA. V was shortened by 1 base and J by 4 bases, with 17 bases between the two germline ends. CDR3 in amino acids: CASSLGDTRLPYEQYF. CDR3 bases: TGTGCCAGCAGCTTAGGGGACACCAGACTTCCTTACGAGCAGTACTTC.